A single sample is the source of the 3 T cell receptor beta chains below, sequenced in a study of blood T cell repertoires in COVID-19. Assay used: immunoSEQ multiplex PCR; TCRdb lists only in-frame clones, some missing. The sample lists about 250,000 clones, around 87% occurring once. The sequenced sample consisted of PBMCs or T cells enriched from blood (not recorded which). All receptors derive from a woman aged 18-29 years who had recovered from COVID-19.

The chain combines TRBV11-3 with TRBJ1-2, with D possibly TRBD1 on 5 matching bases. CDR1 is SGHNT, CDR2 YENEEA, per germline. V was shortened by 5 bases and J by 3 bases, with 19 bases between the two germline ends. The CDR3 length is 16 residues. In nucleotides, the CDR3 is TGTGCCAGCAGCCCCTTCTGCAGGGCGATAGACTATGGCTACACCTTC. This codes for CASSPFCRAIDYGYTF.

The rearrangement links TRBV3-1 (or the pseudogene TRBV3-2) to TRBJ1-2; a weak D match, TRBD1 (6 bases). The germline V gene encodes CDR1 LGHDT and CDR2 YNNKEL (reference sequence). This CDR3 spans 13 amino acids. Trimming shortened V by 4 bases and J by 4 bases, and 10 bases separated the two germline ends. The CDR3 DNA sequence: TGTGCCAGCAGCCCCTTGGACAGCTATGGCTACACCTTC. Translating it yields CASSPLDSYGYTF.

This clone was seen more than once but under ten times. The chain uses TRBV3-1 (or the pseudogene TRBV3-2) and TRBJ1-4; weak D call: TRBD1 (6 bases). Germline V gene lookup returns CDR1 LGHDT and CDR2 YNNKEL (reference sequence). This CDR3 is built from 17 residues. The ends were cut back, 4 bases at V and 0 bases at J, with 15 bases in the middle. The CDR3 is CASSRMLGQTTNEKLFF. The CDR3 bases are TGTGCCAGCAGCCGTATGCTCGGACAGACAACTAATGAAAAACTGTTTTTT.